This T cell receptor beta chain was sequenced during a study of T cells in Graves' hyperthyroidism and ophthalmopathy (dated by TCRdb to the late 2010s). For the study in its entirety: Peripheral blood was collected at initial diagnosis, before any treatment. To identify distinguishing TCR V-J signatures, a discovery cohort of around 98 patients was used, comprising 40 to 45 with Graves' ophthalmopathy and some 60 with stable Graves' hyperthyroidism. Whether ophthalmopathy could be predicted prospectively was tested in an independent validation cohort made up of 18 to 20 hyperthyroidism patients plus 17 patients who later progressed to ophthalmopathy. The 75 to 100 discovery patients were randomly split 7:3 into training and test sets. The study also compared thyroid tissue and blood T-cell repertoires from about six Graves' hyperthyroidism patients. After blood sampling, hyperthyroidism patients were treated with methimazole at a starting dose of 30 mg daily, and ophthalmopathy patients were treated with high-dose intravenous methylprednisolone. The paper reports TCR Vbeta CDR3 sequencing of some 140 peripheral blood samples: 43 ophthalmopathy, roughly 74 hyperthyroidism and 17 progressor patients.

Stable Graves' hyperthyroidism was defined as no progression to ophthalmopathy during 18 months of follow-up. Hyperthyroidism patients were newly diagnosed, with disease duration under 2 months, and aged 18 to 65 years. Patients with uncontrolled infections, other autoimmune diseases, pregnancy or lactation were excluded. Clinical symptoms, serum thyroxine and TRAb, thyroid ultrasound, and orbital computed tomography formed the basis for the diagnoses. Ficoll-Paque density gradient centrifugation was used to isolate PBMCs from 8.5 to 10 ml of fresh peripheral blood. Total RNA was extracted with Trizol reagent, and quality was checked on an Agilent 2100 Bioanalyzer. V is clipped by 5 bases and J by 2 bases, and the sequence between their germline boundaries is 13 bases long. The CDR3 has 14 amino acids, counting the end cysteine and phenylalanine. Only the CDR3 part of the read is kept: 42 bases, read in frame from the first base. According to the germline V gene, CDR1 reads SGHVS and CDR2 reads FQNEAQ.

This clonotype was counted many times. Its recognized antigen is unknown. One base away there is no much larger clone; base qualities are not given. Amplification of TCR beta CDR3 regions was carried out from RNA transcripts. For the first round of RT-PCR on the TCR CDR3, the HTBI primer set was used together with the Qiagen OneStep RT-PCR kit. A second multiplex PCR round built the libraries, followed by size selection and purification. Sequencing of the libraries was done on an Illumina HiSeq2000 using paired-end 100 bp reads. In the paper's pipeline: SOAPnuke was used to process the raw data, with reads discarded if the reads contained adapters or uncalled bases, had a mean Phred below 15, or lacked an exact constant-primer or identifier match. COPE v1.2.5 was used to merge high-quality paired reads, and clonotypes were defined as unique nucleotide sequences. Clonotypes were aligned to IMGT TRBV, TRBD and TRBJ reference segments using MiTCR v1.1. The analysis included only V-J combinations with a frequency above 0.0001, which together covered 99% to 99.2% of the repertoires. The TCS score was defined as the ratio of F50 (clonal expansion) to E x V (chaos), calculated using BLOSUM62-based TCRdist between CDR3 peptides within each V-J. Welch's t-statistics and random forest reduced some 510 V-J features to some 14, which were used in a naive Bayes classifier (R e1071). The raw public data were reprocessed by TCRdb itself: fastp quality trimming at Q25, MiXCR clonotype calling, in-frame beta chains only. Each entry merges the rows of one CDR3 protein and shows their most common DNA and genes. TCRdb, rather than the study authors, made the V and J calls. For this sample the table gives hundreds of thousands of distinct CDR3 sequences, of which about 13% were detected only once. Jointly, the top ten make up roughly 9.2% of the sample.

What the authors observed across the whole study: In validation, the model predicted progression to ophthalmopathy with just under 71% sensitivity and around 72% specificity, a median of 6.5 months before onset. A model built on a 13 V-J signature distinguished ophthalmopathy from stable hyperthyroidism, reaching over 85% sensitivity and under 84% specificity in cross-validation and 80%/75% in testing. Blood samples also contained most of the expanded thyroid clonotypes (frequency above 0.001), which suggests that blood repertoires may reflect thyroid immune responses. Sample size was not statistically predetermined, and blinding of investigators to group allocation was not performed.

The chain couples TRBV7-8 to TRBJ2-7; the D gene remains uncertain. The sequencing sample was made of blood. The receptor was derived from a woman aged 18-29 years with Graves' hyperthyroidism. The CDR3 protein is CASSAKTLTYEQYF. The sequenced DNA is TGTGCCAGCAGCGCCAAGACTCTCACCTACGAGCAGTACTTC.